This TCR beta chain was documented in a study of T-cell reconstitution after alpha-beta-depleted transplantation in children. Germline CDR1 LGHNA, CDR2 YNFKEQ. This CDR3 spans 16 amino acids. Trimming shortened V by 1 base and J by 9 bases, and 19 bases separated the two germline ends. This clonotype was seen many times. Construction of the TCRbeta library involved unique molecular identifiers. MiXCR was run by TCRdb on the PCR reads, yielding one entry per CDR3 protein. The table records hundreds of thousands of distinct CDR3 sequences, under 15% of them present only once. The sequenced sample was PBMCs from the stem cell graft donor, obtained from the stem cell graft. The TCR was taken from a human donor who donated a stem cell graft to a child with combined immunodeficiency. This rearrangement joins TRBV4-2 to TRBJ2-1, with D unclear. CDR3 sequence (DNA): TGTGCCAGCAGCCAAGCAGATAGCCGAGTCAACAGTGAGCAGTTCTTC. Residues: CASSQADSRVNSEQFF.